Following are 10 T cell receptor beta chains from one sample sequenced in a study of identical twins (TCRdb year 2016). The library was made by 5' RACE. The sequencing machine was an Illumina HiSeq 2000. TCRdb applied fastp at Q25 and MiXCR to the public reads, then kept only in-frame beta chains. Every entry covers one CDR3 protein and lists the most common genes and DNA from its rows. This sample lists roughly 350,000 distinct CDR3 sequences; 10% to 15% were detected once. The ten most abundant clones make up 7.2% of the sample. This sample also appeared in a second study, on yellow fever vaccine responses in identical twins.

Material: CD8+ T cells sorted from blood. The receptors shown here come from a young woman in good health.

This clonotype was seen a handful of times. The CDR3 sequence: CASSQDLGGTGETQYF. The DNA of the CDR3 is TGCGCCAGCAGCCAAGATCTTGGAGGTACTGGGGAGACCCAGTACTTC. The V and J genes are TRBV4-1 and TRBJ2-5; a possible D gene is TRBD2 (5 bases). The V end lost 0 bases, the J end lost 5 bases, and 16 bases lay between the germline ends. Germline CDR1 is MGHRA and CDR2 is YSYEKL. CDR3 size: 16 residues.

The chain employs TRBV4-1 and TRBJ2-2, with D possibly being TRBD2 (6 bases). The V end lost 6 bases, the J end lost 4 bases, and 12 bases lay between the germline ends. From germline, CDR1 is MGHRA and CDR2 YSYEKL. The CDR3 length is 14 residues. The CDR3 DNA is TGCGCCAGCAGTAGACCCGGGGGCACCGGGGAGCTGTTTTTT. It encodes CASSRPGGTGELFF.

This rearrangement joins TRBV7-8 to TRBJ2-3; 12 nucleotides agree with TRBD2. Germline V gene lookup returns CDR1 SGHVS and CDR2 FQNEAQ. Trimming took 1 base from V and 5 from J; bases not matched to a gene: 7. The CDR3 covers 17 residues. CDR3 sequence: CASSLEHGGLAGDTQYF. DNA for the CDR3: TGTGCCAGCAGCTTAGAACATGGGGGACTAGCGGGAGATACGCAGTATTTT.

A few counts support this clonotype. This chain connects TRBV20-1 to TRBJ2-1; D perhaps matches TRBD2 (6 bases). This CDR3 has 15 amino acids. Trimming left V 3 bases short and J 5 bases short, with 17 bases between. Germline loops: CDR1 DFQATT, CDR2 SNEGSKA (reference sequence). The CDR3 DNA follows: TGCAGTGCTAGGGACGGGAGCGCCGAAGACAATGAGCAGTTCTTC. Its translation: CSARDGSAEDNEQFF.

The V and J genes are TRBV28 and TRBJ2-7; D gene unclear. Germline CDR1 MDHEN, CDR2 SYDVKM. Trimming cost V 5 bases and J 4 bases, with 9 bases left between them. The CDR3 consists of 12 residues. DNA of the CDR3: TGTGCCAGCAGTAATCTAGTGTACGAGCAGTACTTC. It specifies CASSNLVYEQYF.

This clonotype has a handful of counts. The chain joins TRBV4-2 to TRBJ2-6; D call uncertain. CDR3 size: 15 residues. CDR1 is LGHNA and CDR2 is YNFKEQ in the germline V gene. V was pared by 2 bases and J by 0 bases, with 5 bases between. DNA of the CDR3: TGTGCCAGCAGCCAAATAGACTCTGGGGCCAACGTCCTGACTTTC. Its protein is CASSQIDSGANVLTF.

The CDR3 region has the DNA TGTGCCAGCAGGCAACCCACTAGCGGGAGGCGTGAGCAGTTCTTC. It translates to CASRQPTSGRREQFF. J is TRBJ2-1 and V is TRBV9; TRBD2 matches at 12 bases. The CDR3 spans 15 residues. Looked up from germline, CDR1 is SGDLS and CDR2 is YYNGEE. Trimming took 5 bases from V and 9 from J; bases not matched to a gene: 9.

In its sample, this clonotype was seen many times. CDR3 sequence: CASSLGQGLRETQYF. The CDR3 DNA sequence: TGTGCCAGCAGCTTAGGACAGGGTCTGAGGGAGACCCAGTACTTC. The gene calls are TRBV7-8 and TRBJ2-5, with 7 bases fitting TRBD1. J lost 5 bases, V lost 1 base, and 7 bases had no gene match. The CDR3 spans 15 residues. Germline V gene lookup returns CDR1 SGHVS and CDR2 FQNEAQ.

This clonotype was seen only a few times. This chain joins TRBV27 and TRBJ1-1, with 9 bases that match TRBD1. The V and J ends lost 3 bases and 3 bases, in that order; junction bases with no gene match: 5. Germline CDR1 is MNHEY and CDR2 is SMNVEV (reference sequence). The CDR3 covers 15 residues. The CDR3 reads CASSFLRDRDTEAFF. The CDR3 bases are TGTGCCAGCAGTTTCCTCCGGGACAGGGACACTGAAGCTTTCTTT.

The chain links TRBV4-1 to TRBJ2-7, with unresolved D. The ends were cut back, 0 bases at V and 5 bases at J, with 8 bases in the middle. The CDR3 runs to 13 residues. Germline CDR1 reads MGHRA; CDR2 reads YSYEKL. CDR3 sequence reads: CASSQDEMDEQYV. The CDR3 DNA is TGCGCCAGCAGCCAAGATGAAATGGACGAGCAGTACGTC.